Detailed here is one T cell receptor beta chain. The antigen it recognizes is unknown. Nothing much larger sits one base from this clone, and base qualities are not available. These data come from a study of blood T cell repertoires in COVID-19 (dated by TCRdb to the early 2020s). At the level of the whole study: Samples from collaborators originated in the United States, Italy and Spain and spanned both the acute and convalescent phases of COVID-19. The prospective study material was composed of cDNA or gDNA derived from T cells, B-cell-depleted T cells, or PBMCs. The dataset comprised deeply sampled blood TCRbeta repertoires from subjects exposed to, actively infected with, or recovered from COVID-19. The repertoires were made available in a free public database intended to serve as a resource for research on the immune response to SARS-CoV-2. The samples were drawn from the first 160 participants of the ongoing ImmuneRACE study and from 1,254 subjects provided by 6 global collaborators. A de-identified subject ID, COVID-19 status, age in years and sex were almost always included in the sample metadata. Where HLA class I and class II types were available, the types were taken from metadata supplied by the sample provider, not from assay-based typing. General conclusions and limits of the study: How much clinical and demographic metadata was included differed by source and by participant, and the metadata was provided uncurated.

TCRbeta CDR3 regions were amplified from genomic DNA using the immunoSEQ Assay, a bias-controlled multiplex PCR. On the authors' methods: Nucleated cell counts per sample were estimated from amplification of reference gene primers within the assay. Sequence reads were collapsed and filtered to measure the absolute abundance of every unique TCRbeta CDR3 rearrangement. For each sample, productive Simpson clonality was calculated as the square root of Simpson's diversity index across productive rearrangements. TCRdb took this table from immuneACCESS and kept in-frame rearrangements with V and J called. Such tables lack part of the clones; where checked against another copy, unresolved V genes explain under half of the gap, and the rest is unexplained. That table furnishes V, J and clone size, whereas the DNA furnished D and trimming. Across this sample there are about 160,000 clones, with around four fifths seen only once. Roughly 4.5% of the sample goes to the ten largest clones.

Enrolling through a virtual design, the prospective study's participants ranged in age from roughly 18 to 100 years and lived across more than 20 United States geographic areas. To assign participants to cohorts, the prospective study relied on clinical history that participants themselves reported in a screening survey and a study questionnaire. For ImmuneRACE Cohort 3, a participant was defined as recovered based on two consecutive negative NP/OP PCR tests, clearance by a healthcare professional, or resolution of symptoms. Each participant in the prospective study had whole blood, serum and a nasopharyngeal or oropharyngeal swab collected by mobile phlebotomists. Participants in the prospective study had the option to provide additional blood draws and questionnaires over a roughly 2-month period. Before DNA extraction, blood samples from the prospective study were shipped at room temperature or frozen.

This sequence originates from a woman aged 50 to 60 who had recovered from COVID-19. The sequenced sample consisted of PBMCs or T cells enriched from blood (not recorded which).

The nucleotides read TGTGCCAGCAGCCGGGTCCCGGAGGGAATACCAGATACGCAGTATTTT. The translation is CASSRVPEGIPDTQYF. The sequence is built from TRBV11-2 and TRBJ2-3; possibly the D gene is TRBD2, per 6 matching bases. The CDR3 goes from the cysteine to the phenylalanine over 16 residues. Only the CDR3 DNA is retained, 48 bases long and in frame from the first base. Per the germline V gene, SGHAT is the CDR1 and FQNNGV is the CDR2. V is clipped by 5 bases and J by 4 bases, and the sequence between their germline boundaries is 19 bases long.